These T cell receptor beta chains were read from a single sample in a study of T cell responses to AZD1222 COVID-19 vaccine. TCRdb's copy holds only in-frame clones and misses some; the assay was immunoSEQ multiplex PCR. The sample holds around 130,000 clones, roughly 88% seen once. The sample in question was peripheral blood, obtained on day 0 of MenACWY control vaccination. The receptors shown here come from an adult in good health. Both conserved end residues are part of each CDR3. A D gene is named only where the DNA matches it firmly. Part of the rows lack a size; the others show once, few, many or a class for expanded clones.

D | J | V | size | DNA | CDR3
. | TRBJ2-7 | TRBV21-1 | . | TGTGCCAGCAGCCTCGGACAGAGCTACGAGCAGTACTTC | CASSLGQSYEQYF
. | TRBJ2-7 | TRBV14 | . | TGTGCCAGCAGCCAAGCGGCCGTTGAGCAGTACTTC | CASSQAAVEQYF
TRBD1 | TRBJ1-3 | TRBV18 | . | TGTGCCAGCTCACCCCGACAGGGACAAAACACCATATATTTT | CASSPRQGQNTIYF
. | TRBJ1-3 | TRBV6-5 | . | TGTGCCAGCAGCCAAGACAGATACTCTGGAAACACCATATATTTT | CASSQDRYSGNTIYF
. | TRBJ2-5 | TRBV7-3 | . | TGTGCCAGCAGCTTCATCCTAGGAAAGACCCAGTACTTC | CASSFILGKTQYF
. | TRBJ1-2 | TRBV5-1 | . | TGCGCCAGCAGCTTGGACCGGGGATCTAACTATGGCTACACCTTC | CASSLDRGSNYGYTF
. | TRBJ1-2 | TRBV27 | . | TGTGCCAGCAGTCCCGAGGGCAACTATGGCTACACCTTC | CASSPEGNYGYTF
. | TRBJ2-3 | TRBV4-2 | . | TGTGCCAGCAGCCAAGAGTCCGCCCCCCGCACAGATACGCAGTATTTT | CASSQESAPRTDTQYF
TRBD1 | TRBJ1-2 | TRBV2 | . | TGTGCCAGCAGCGCAGGGGGCTACTATGGCTACACCTTC | CASSAGGYYGYTF
. | TRBJ1-2 | TRBV7-9 | . | TGTGCCAGCAGCCGTCAGGGAGGGAATAGCTATGGCTACACCTTC | CASSRQGGNSYGYTF
TRBD1 | TRBJ1-2 | TRBV9 | . | TGTGCCAGCAGCGTAGAGGGGGCAGGAAACTATGGCTACACCTTC | CASSVEGAGNYGYTF
TRBD1 | TRBJ2-7 | TRBV28 | . | TGTGCCAGCAGTGTATCCGGGACAGTCTCCTACGAGCAGTACTTC | CASSVSGTVSYEQYF
TRBD1 | TRBJ2-7 | TRBV4-1 | . | TGCGCCAGCAGCGGGACAGGCTACGAGCAGTACTTC | CASSGTGYEQYF
. | TRBJ1-5 | TRBV30 | few | TGTGCCTGGAGTGGGGGGGGAGGGCAGCCCCAGCATTTT | CAWSGGGGQPQHF
TRBD1 | TRBJ2-7 | TRBV7-2 | few | TGTGCCAGCAGCTTGGGGACAGGGAGGGCCTACGAGCAGTACTTC | CASSLGTGRAYEQYF
. | TRBJ2-7 | TRBV18 | . | TGTGCCAGCTCACCACCGGGCCAGACCTACGAGCAGTACTTC | CASSPPGQTYEQYF
TRBD2 | TRBJ2-5 | TRBV6-1 | . | TGTGCCAGCAGTGAAAGATTAGCGGGAGCCCCGGGGGAGACCCAGTACTTC | CASSERLAGAPGETQYF
. | TRBJ2-6 | TRBV19 | . | TGTGCCAGTACCGAGGGCAGAGTCCTGACTTTC | CASTEGRVLTF
. | TRBJ1-4 | TRBV7-9 | . | TGTGCCAGCAGCGCCCTGGACAGATGGGGTGAAAAACTGTTTTTT | CASSALDRWGEKLFF
TRBD1 | TRBJ1-5 | TRBV10-3 | . | TGTGCCATCAGAGGGACAGGGAATCAGCCCCAGCATTTT | CAIRGTGNQPQHF
. | TRBJ2-7 | TRBV5-1 | . | TGCGCCAGCAGCCAAAACAGTGCCTACGAGCAGTACTTC | CASSQNSAYEQYF
. | TRBJ2-1 | TRBV2 | . | TGTGCCAGCAGTGTTTTACTAGCTGACAATGAGCAGTTCTTC | CASSVLLADNEQFF
TRBD1 | TRBJ2-1 | TRBV29-1 | . | TGCAGCGTTCTTGGACAGGGCTCCTACAATGAGCAGTTCTTC | CSVLGQGSYNEQFF
. | TRBJ2-1 | TRBV11-2 | . | TGTGCCAGCAGCCCTATGAGAGGGCTAGAGGGTGAGCAGTTCTTC | CASSPMRGLEGEQFF
. | TRBJ2-5 | TRBV12-3/TRBV12-4 | . | TGTGCCAGCAGCATAGAGACCCAGTACTTC | CASSIETQYF
TRBD1 | TRBJ1-4 | TRBV4-1 | . | TGCGCCAGCAGCCAAGATGGGACAGGGCATAATGAAAAACTGTTTTTT | CASSQDGTGHNEKLFF
TRBD1 | TRBJ1-2 | TRBV4-2 | . | TGTGCCAGCAGCCTGGGACAGGGAAGCTATGGCTACACCTTC | CASSLGQGSYGYTF
. | TRBJ2-7 | TRBV27 | . | TGTGCCAGCAGTTTCGCGGGGACCTACGAGCAGTACTTC | CASSFAGTYEQYF
. | TRBJ2-5 | TRBV6-2/TRBV6-3 | . | TGTGCCAGCAGTTACCGGGACTGGTCGGAGACCCAGTACTTC | CASSYRDWSETQYF
. | TRBJ2-2 | TRBV5-1 | . | TGCGCCAGCAGCTTGGTGAGCACCGGGGAGCTGTTTTTT | CASSLVSTGELFF
. | TRBJ1-1 | TRBV2 | . | TGTGCCAGCAAGTTGGTGCAGACGAACACTGAAGCTTTCTTT | CASKLVQTNTEAFF